The rows below give T cell receptor beta chains drawn from one sample of a study of blood T cell repertoires in COVID-19. This table comes from immunoSEQ multiplex PCR, and its TCRdb copy is limited to in-frame clones, with some not included. The data contain about 200,000 clones, approximately 87% of them singletons. The sequenced sample consisted of peripheral blood. The receptors originated from a woman aged 45-60 years with acute or convalescent COVID-19. The CDR3 runs from the conserved cysteine through the conserved F or W. Fields, in order: J gene, CDR3 length, V gene, clone size, D gene, CDR3 protein, CDR3 DNA. A D gene is named only where the DNA matches it firmly. Not all rows give a size; the values are once, few, many and, for expanded clones, a class.

TRBJ2-3	15	TRBV5-5	many	.	CASSQPGPGGDTQYF	TGTGCCAGCAGCCAACCGGGACCAGGGGGGGATACGCAGTATTTT
TRBJ2-3	13	TRBV5-1	.	TRBD1	CASRTGETDTQYF	TGCGCCAGCAGGACAGGGGAAACAGATACGCAGTATTTT
TRBJ1-1	18	TRBV15	.	.	CATSRDRVGVRMNTEAFF	TGTGCCACCAGCAGAGATAGAGTAGGGGTCCGAATGAACACTGAAGCTTTCTTT
TRBJ2-7	15	TRBV6-2/TRBV6-3	.	.	CASSYLEGASGEQYF	TGTGCCAGCAGTTACTTGGAGGGAGCCTCCGGCGAGCAGTACTTC
TRBJ2-6	19	TRBV7-2	.	.	CASSSRGGGAGSGANVLTF	TGTGCCAGCAGCTCGCGGGGAGGGGGAGCAGGTTCCGGGGCCAACGTCCTGACTTTC
TRBJ2-5	15	TRBV3-1/TRBV3-2	.	TRBD2	CASSELAGGRETQYF	TGTGCCAGCAGCGAACTAGCGGGGGGCCGGGAGACCCAGTACTTC
TRBJ1-2	16	TRBV6-6	.	.	CASSYSAAGADYGYTF	TGTGCCAGCAGTTACTCGGCGGCGGGGGCAGACTATGGCTACACCTTC
TRBJ1-4	16	TRBV19	.	.	CASSPGTYPLGEKLFF	TGTGCCAGTAGCCCCGGGACATACCCTTTAGGGGAAAAACTGTTTTTT
TRBJ2-5	17	TRBV13	.	TRBD1	CASSSQVGQGGRKTQYF	TGTGCCAGCAGCTCCCAGGTGGGACAGGGGGGCCGGAAGACCCAGTACTTC
TRBJ2-7	16	TRBV9	.	TRBD2	CASSPRGTSGDGEQYF	TGTGCCAGCAGCCCAAGGGGGACTAGCGGGGATGGCGAGCAGTACTTC
TRBJ1-2	16	TRBV5-5	.	.	CASSYFGSGASYGYTF	TGTGCCAGCAGCTATTTTGGGTCAGGGGCATCCTATGGCTACACCTTC
TRBJ2-7	13	TRBV11-2	.	TRBD1	CASSLGTGLEQYF	TGTGCCAGCAGCCTCGGGACAGGGCTAGAGCAGTACTTC
TRBJ1-4	15	TRBV4-2	.	TRBD1	CASSQPGGRDEKLFF	TGTGCCAGCAGCCAGCCAGGGGGCAGGGATGAAAAACTGTTTTTT
TRBJ2-5	13	TRBV7-2	.	TRBD2	CASSLGTSETQYF	TGTGCCAGCAGCTTAGGGACTAGCGAGACCCAGTACTTC
TRBJ1-6	15	TRBV7-9	.	.	CASSSGQIPNSPLHF	TGTGCCAGCAGCTCCGGACAGATTCCTAATTCACCCCTCCACTTT
TRBJ1-4	15	TRBV4-3	.	.	CASSQEGRINEKLFF	TGCGCCAGCAGCCAAGAGGGCAGAATTAACGAAAAACTGTTTTTT
TRBJ2-2	15	TRBV6-5	few	TRBD1	CASSFHRGDAGELFF	TGTGCCAGCAGTTTTCACAGGGGGGACGCCGGGGAGCTGTTTTTT
TRBJ2-1	15	TRBV29-1	few	TRBD2	CSVVHQREVSNEQFF	TGCAGCGTTGTGCACCAGCGGGAAGTAAGCAATGAGCAGTTCTTC
TRBJ2-7	13	TRBV19	once	.	CASSRGPTYEQYF	TGTGCCAGTAGTCGAGGGCCTACCTACGAGCAGTACTTC
TRBJ2-6	16	TRBV9	.	.	CASSAQRSSGANVLTF	TGTGCCAGCAGCGCCCAGCGTAGTTCTGGGGCCAACGTCCTGACTTTC
TRBJ1-1	11	TRBV30	.	.	CAWSAQTEAFF	TGTGCCTGGAGTGCCCAGACTGAAGCTTTCTTT